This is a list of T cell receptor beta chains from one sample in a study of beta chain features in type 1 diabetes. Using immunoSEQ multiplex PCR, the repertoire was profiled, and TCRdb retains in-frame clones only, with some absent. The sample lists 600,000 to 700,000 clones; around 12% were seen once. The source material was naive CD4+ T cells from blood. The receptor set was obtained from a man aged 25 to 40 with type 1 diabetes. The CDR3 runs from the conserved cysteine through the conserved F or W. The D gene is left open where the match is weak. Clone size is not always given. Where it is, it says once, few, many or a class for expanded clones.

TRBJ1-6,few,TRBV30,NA,TGTGCCTGGAGTGTACTATGGCAGGGAAATTCACCCCTCCACTTT,CAWSVLWQGNSPLHF
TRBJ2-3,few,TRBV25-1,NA,TGTGCCAGCGGAACCGGGGGACAGTACACAGATACGCAGTATTTT,CASGTGGQYTDTQYF
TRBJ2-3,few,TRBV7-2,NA,TGTGCCAGCAGCTTCGGGCGAGATGGTCCGACAGATACGCAGTATTTT,CASSFGRDGPTDTQYF
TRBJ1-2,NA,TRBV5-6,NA,TGTGCCAGCAGCTTCGGACCCCGAGGAGGCTACACCTTC,CASSFGPRGGYTF
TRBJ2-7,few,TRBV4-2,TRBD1,TGTGCCAGCAGCCAAGCGGCGGGACAGGGTGACGAGCAGTACTTC,CASSQAAGQGDEQYF
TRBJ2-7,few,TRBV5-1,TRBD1,TGCGCCAGCAGCCTCACGACAGGGGAGAGCTCCTACGAGCAGTACTTC,CASSLTTGESSYEQYF
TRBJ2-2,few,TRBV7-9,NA,TGTGCCCCTGGGAGCCTAGCGTTGAACACCGGGGAGCTGTTTTTT,CAPGSLALNTGELFF
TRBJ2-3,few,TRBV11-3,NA,TGTGCCAGCAGCGGGGCCCCTAGCACAGATACGCAGTATTTT,CASSGAPSTDTQYF
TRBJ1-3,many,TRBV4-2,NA,TGTGCCAGCAGCCAAGAGTCTGAGGGAAACACCATATATTTT,CASSQESEGNTIYF
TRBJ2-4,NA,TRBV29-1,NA,TGCAGCGTTGTGTATGGACAGTCTGGGTCCCTAGGAAACATTCAGTACTTC,CSVVYGQSGSLGNIQYF
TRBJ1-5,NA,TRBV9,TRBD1,TGTGCCAGCGGGGACAGTGAGAGCAATCAGCCCCAGCATTTT,CASGDSESNQPQHF
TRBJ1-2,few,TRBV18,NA,TGTGCCAGCTCACCCTCCCACGGGCAAAACTATGGCTACACCTTC,CASSPSHGQNYGYTF
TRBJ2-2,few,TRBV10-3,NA,TGTGCCATCGGGCGTGGCGCTCGTAACACCGGGGAGCTGTTTTTT,CAIGRGARNTGELFF
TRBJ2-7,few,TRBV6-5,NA,TGTGCCAGCACCGTGAAGGGACGGAACGAGCAGTACTTC,CASTVKGRNEQYF
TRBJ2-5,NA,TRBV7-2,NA,TGTGCCAGCAGCGGACAGTTAACCCAGTACTTC,CASSGQLTQYF
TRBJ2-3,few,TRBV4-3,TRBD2,TGCGCCAGCAGCCATCCCGGGACTAGAACGCAGTATTTT,CASSHPGTRTQYF
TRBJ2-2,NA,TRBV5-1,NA,TGCGCCAGCAGCTTGGCGATTGAGCTGTTTTTT,CASSLAIELFF
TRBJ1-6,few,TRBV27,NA,TGTGCCAGCAGTCGCTCGGATTCACCCCTCCACTTT,CASSRSDSPLHF
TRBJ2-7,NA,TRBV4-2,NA,TGTGCCAGCAGCCAAACTCAGGGTGGGGTGTACGAGCAGTACTTC,CASSQTQGGVYEQYF
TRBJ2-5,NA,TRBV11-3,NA,TGTGCCAGCAGTGCGGGAGAGACCCAGTACTTC,CASSAGETQYF
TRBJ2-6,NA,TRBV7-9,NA,TGTGCCAGCAGCTTATTCCTCTCTGGGGCCAACGTCCTGACTTTC,CASSLFLSGANVLTF
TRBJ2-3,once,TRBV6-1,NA,TGTGCCAGCAGTGGGGGCAGGGGAAGGACAGATACGCAGTATTTT,CASSGGRGRTDTQYF
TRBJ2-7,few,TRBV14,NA,TGTGCCAGCAGCCAAACACTCTACGAGCAGTACTTC,CASSQTLYEQYF
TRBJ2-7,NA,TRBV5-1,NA,TGCGCCAGCAGCTTGGAAGGCCACCCAAGCCACGAGCAGTACTTC,CASSLEGHPSHEQYF
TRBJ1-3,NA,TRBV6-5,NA,TGTGCCAGCAGTCAGAGACAGCCCGCAAACACCATATATTTT,CASSQRQPANTIYF
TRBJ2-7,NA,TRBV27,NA,TGTGCCAGCAGTTTACAGCCAGATAACACCTACGAGCAGTACTTC,CASSLQPDNTYEQYF
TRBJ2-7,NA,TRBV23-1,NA,TGCGCCAGCACCCTCTCCGGAGGGAACGGATTGAGGTCCTACGAGCAGTACTTC,CASTLSGGNGLRSYEQYF
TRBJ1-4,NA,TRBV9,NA,TGTGCCAGCAGCGTACGCCCGACAGACAATGAAAAACTGTTTTTT,CASSVRPTDNEKLFF
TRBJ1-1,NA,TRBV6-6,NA,TGTGCCAGCAGTTTGGGACACCCCTCGAACACTGAAGCTTTCTTT,CASSLGHPSNTEAFF
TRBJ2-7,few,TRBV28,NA,TGTGCCAGCAGCTACAGCGGAGGCGGCGAGCAGTACTTC,CASSYSGGGEQYF
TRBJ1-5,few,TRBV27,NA,TGTGCCAGCAGTTTATTCCAAACAGGTGCAGGGCAGAACCAGCCCCAGCATTTT,CASSLFQTGAGQNQPQHF